This record concerns one TCR beta chain sequence. Antigen specificity is unknown. This sample was taken from a study of T cell responses to AZD1222 COVID-19 vaccine. V dropped 4 bases and J dropped 0; count of bases not matched to a gene: 13. The CDR3 is made up of 17 amino acids. The germline V gene encodes CDR1 SGHRS and CDR2 YFSETQ. Study findings and constraints: Donors were chiefly white British, with a greater number of females, and clonal diversity was perhaps underestimated. Regions 160-218 and 743-854 dominated among vaccine-associated CD4 TCRs spanning spike.

Produced via immunoSEQ multiplex PCR; TCRdb's table is partial and in-frame only. The sample records 100,000 to 150,000 clones, roughly 85% being singletons. The rearrangement links TRBV5-1 to TRBJ2-7, with 7 bases lining up with TRBD2. Sequenced material: peripheral blood, taken 28 days after the second dose of the MenACWY control vaccine. This TCR derives from an adult who received the MenACWY meningococcal vaccine as a control. The CDR3: CASSPLRGEGRSYEQYF. For the CDR3, the DNA is TGCGCCAGCAGCCCCTTACGGGGGGAGGGCCGCTCCTACGAGCAGTACTTC.